Listed below are T cell receptor beta chains from one sample, sequenced in a study of CD8 T cells in Susac syndrome. TCRdb passed the immunoSEQ multiplex PCR reads through MiXCR, listing each CDR3 protein once. The sample records about 300,000 distinct CDR3 sequences, roughly 90% being singletons. The source material was CD8+ T cells from PBMCs. The receptors come from a human donor with multiple sclerosis. Each CDR3 is given with its conserved first and last residue. The D gene is left open where the match is weak. Expanded clones get a size class; other rows say once, few or many, or leave the size out.

.	.	TRBV4-3	TRBJ1-1	TGCGCCAGCAGCCAAGATCTTGGGGCAGGGTGGAACACTGAAGCTTTCTTT	CASSQDLGAGWNTEAFF
.	.	TRBV5-6	TRBJ2-2	TGTGCCAGCAGCTTGACAGGAGCCTTAGGGGAGCTGTTTTTT	CASSLTGALGELFF
.	.	TRBV30	TRBJ2-5	TGTGCCTGGGCGACCCTGGGGGGTGTACAAGAGACCCAGTACTTC	CAWATLGGVQETQYF
once	.	TRBV19	TRBJ1-1	TGTGCCAGTAGTAGATCGGGGAACACTGAAGCTTTCTTT	CASSRSGNTEAFF
.	TRBD1	TRBV20-1	TRBJ2-7	TGCAGTGCTAGAGGCCAGGGGGCGGAGGACTACTACGAGCAGTACTTC	CSARGQGAEDYYEQYF
.	TRBD1	TRBV29-1	TRBJ2-1	TGCAGCGCCCTAGGACAGGGGATGATCAATGAGCAGTTCTTC	CSALGQGMINEQFF
.	.	TRBV11-2	TRBJ1-1	TGTGCCAGCAGTCCAGGGGCAGGCACTGAAGCTTTCTTT	CASSPGAGTEAFF
.	.	TRBV4-2	TRBJ2-1	TGTGCCAGCAGCCAAGATCTAGAACGGGTTGAGCAGTTCTTC	CASSQDLERVEQFF
.	TRBD1	TRBV9	TRBJ2-7	TGTGCCAGCAGCGCTACAGGGGTGGTGCACGAGCAGTACTTC	CASSATGVVHEQYF
once	.	TRBV20-1	TRBJ2-2	TGCAGTGCTAGAGAGGACCGGACAGACTGGGGAGGGGAGCTGTTTTTT	CSAREDRTDWGGELFF
.	TRBD1	TRBV9	TRBJ2-4	TGTGCCAGCAGCGCCTCCCTCTCGACAGGGACCAAAAACATTCAGTACTTC	CASSASLSTGTKNIQYF
.	.	TRBV27	TRBJ2-7	TGTGCCAGCAGCTGGAGCCCCGGGGTAAACGAGCAGTACTTC	CASSWSPGVNEQYF
.	.	TRBV11-2	TRBJ1-2	TGTGCCAGCAGCTTAGTGGGCGGGGAATATGGCTACACCTTC	CASSLVGGEYGYTF
.	.	TRBV3-1	TRBJ1-2	TGTGCCAGCAGCCAAGCACGGCAGGGTATGTTCGGCTACACCTTC	CASSQARQGMFGYTF
.	TRBD1	TRBV7-8	TRBJ1-2	TGTGCCAGCAGCTCACCCGAGACAGGGAACTATGGCTACACCTTC	CASSSPETGNYGYTF
once	TRBD1	TRBV7-2	TRBJ1-5	TGTGCCAGCAGCTTAGTGGGACAGGTGGGACCTAGCAATCAGCCCCAGCATTTT	CASSLVGQVGPSNQPQHF
.	.	TRBV9	TRBJ2-7	TGTGCCAGCAGCCCGACTGGAGTCGGCGAGCAGTACTTC	CASSPTGVGEQYF
.	.	TRBV11-2	TRBJ2-3	TGTGCCAGCAGCTTATGGGCAGTTAGCACAGATACGCAGTATTTT	CASSLWAVSTDTQYF
few	.	TRBV6-1	TRBJ1-2	TGTGCCAGCAGTTCCCAGGGAGGGGGAGGTGGCTACACCTTC	CASSSQGGGGGYTF
.	.	TRBV6-5	TRBJ2-5	TGTGCCAACAGTTACTCGAATCGGTGGCCAGAGACCCAGTACTTC	CANSYSNRWPETQYF
.	TRBD2	TRBV6-1	TRBJ2-7	TGTGCCAGCAGTGAAGGCCCCCTCCACGGACTAGCGGGGGAGCAGTACTTC	CASSEGPLHGLAGEQYF
.	.	TRBV12-3/TRBV12-4	TRBJ1-2	TGTGCCAGCAGTCCCCTTTGGACGAACTATGGCTACACCTTC	CASSPLWTNYGYTF
.	TRBD1	TRBV12-3/TRBV12-4	TRBJ2-4	TGTGCCAGCAGCCCCTGGACAGGGGGTAACATTCAGTACTTC	CASSPWTGGNIQYF
.	TRBD1	TRBV19	TRBJ2-1	TGTGTTAAGGGGGCACGACCTAGCTCCTACAATGAGCAGTTCTTC	CVKGARPSSYNEQFF
few	TRBD2	TRBV14	TRBJ2-7	TGTGCCAGCAGCCAAGATCGGGGGGATGAGCAGTACTTC	CASSQDRGDEQYF
.	.	TRBV4-3	TRBJ2-2	TGCGCCAGCAGCCAAGACGGGTTTTTGAACACCGGGGAGCTGTTTTTT	CASSQDGFLNTGELFF
.	.	TRBV20-1	TRBJ1-2	TGCAGTGCTAAGTTCGCGGGTGGTCTTGGCTACACCTTC	CSAKFAGGLGYTF
.	.	TRBV4-3	TRBJ2-5	TGCGCCAGCAGCCAAGATACCCCGGGCAGACACCAAGAGACCCAGTACTTC	CASSQDTPGRHQETQYF
.	.	TRBV5-6	TRBJ2-7	TGTGCCAGCAGCTTGAGGGTCCTCTCCTACGAGCAGTACTTC	CASSLRVLSYEQYF
.	TRBD1	TRBV7-9	TRBJ1-4	TGTGCCAGCAGCTTAGATTGGACAGGGGATGAAAAACTGTTTTTT	CASSLDWTGDEKLFF
.	.	TRBV12-3/TRBV12-4	TRBJ2-1	TGTGCCAGCACCCTTCCTGGGAATGAGCAGTTCTTC	CASTLPGNEQFF
once	.	TRBV27	TRBJ2-7	TGTGCCAGCAGTCTGCAGCTTTACTACGAGCAGTACTTC	CASSLQLYYEQYF
once	.	TRBV29-1	TRBJ1-1	TGCAGCGTTGAAGACGGGGTTCTAGCTGAAGCTTTCTTT	CSVEDGVLAEAFF
.	TRBD1	TRBV9	TRBJ2-7	TGTGCCAGCAGCGCGACAGGGTCGACCTACGAGCAGTACTTC	CASSATGSTYEQYF
.	.	TRBV6-2/TRBV6-3	TRBJ2-1	TGTGCCAGCAGCCCATCCTTCCAGGGAACCTACAATGAGCAGTTCTTC	CASSPSFQGTYNEQFF